This T cell receptor (beta chain) was observed in a study of T cells after somatic rescue of genetic block. Clones were sequenced by immunoSEQ multiplex PCR, and TCRdb holds only the in-frame ones, with some missing. The table has tens of thousands of clones, 90% to 97% seen once; the top ten hold about 0.075%. Looked up from germline, CDR1 is SEHNR and CDR2 is FQNEAQ (reference sequence). The CDR3 extends over 13 amino acids. The V end lost 4 bases, the J end lost 4 bases, and 8 bases lay between the germline ends. The rearrangement uses TRBV7-9 and TRBJ2-1; no reliable D call. This sequence was found in a child less than two years old. Sequencing input: peripheral blood mononuclear cells (PBMCs). DNA for the CDR3: TGTGCCAGCAGCTATAACATTTACAATGAGCAGTTCTTC. Its protein is CASSYNIYNEQFF.